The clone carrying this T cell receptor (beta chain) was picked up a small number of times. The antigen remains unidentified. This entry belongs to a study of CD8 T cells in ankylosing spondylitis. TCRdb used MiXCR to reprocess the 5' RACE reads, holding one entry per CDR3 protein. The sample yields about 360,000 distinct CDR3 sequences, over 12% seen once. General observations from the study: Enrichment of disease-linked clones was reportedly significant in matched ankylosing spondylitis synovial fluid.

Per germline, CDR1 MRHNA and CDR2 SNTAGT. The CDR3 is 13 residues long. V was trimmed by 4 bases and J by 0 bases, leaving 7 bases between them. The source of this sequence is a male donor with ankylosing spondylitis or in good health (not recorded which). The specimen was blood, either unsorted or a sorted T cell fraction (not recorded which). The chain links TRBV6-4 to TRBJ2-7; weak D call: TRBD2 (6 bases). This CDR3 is CASSGGVSYEQYF. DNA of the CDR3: TGTGCCAGCAGTGGGGGGGTCTCCTACGAGCAGTACTTC.